The clone carrying this TCR beta chain was seen many times. The antigen remains undetermined. TCRdb analysed the 5' RACE reads with MiXCR anew, one entry per CDR3 protein. The repertoire consists of about 440,000 distinct CDR3 sequences, with 15% to 25% occurring once and the leading ten covering roughly 8.4%. These data belong to a study of T-cell memory formation after mild COVID-19. Whole-study findings and limits: Clones from the second wave (peaking day 37) had unconfirmed SARS-CoV-2 specificity. Contracting clones from day 15 to 85 showed balanced CD4/CD8; later expanders favored CD4+.

Deletions cut 1 base from V and 5 bases from J, with 10 bases between. This CDR3 is 14 amino acids long. Germline lookup yields CDR1 SEHNR and CDR2 FQNEAQ (reference sequence). The sample was PBMCs or a T cell subset sorted from them (not recorded which). This clonotype was sampled from an adult woman who had mild COVID-19 (a few samples of this study predate the infection). Cell type and time point are not known. The rearrangement uses TRBV7-9 and TRBJ2-3; D is unclear. The CDR3: CASSLVRRGDTQYF. CDR3 bases: TGTGCCAGCAGCTTAGTTCGTCGAGGAGATACGCAGTATTTT.